This TCR beta chain was identified in a study of cytomegalovirus exposure and HLA in healthy donors. PCR was performed using 60 Vbeta and 13 Jbeta primers. Data came from immunoSEQ multiplex PCR; TCRdb stores just in-frame clones and leaves some out. The sample has around 110,000 clones; 50% to 65% are singletons. The CDR3 has 16 residues. CDR1 is MDHEN and CDR2 is SYDVKM in the germline V gene. V shed 4 bases and J shed 5 bases, with 18 bases lying between them. The receptor's source is a woman in her thirties or forties in good health and CMV-seropositive. The sequenced sample consisted of PBMCs. The chain joins TRBV28 to TRBJ2-1, with D perhaps TRBD2 (6 bases). CDR3 in DNA: TGTGCCAGCAGTTGGGGGGTAGGGGTTGGGGACAATGAGCAGTTCTTC. This gives the protein CASSWGVGVGDNEQFF.